Sequencing of this T cell receptor (beta chain) was carried out in a study of identical twins. Study-wide findings and caveats: Cross-sectional statistical analysis was relied on for the conclusions, without the same donors being followed.

This clonotype has just a few counts. Its antigen is still unknown. TCRdb recomputed calls from the 5' RACE reads with MiXCR, one row per CDR3 protein. This sample carries approximately 700,000 distinct CDR3 sequences, over 15% of them seen once, and the ten largest clones take around 13%. The V gene's germline CDR1 is SGDLS and CDR2 YYNGEE. The CDR3 is 15 amino acids. V lost 8 bases, J lost 11 bases, and 23 bases lay in between. Separately, the same data were catalogued under a study of T cells expressing NK-cell markers.

The TCR comes from a woman under 30 in good health. The rearrangement joins TRBV9 to TRBJ1-6; D not certain. The source material was PBMCs. Here the CDR3 DNA reads TGTGCCAGTCGCAGAGCGAGCGGGGATACGGCACCCCTCCACTTT. Translated: CASRRASGDTAPLHF.